The 4 T cell receptor beta chains in this list originate from one sample, sequenced in a study of CD8+ T cells in alopecia areata. Sequencing templates came from extracted RNA that was reverse transcribed into cDNA. Libraries were prepared by immunoSEQ multiplex PCR; TCRdb keeps only in-frame clonotypes and omits some of them. The data show some 170,000 clones, approximately 65% seen once. This specimen was CD8+ T cells sorted from blood, taken at week 0. The receptors here all came from a human donor with alopecia areata.

The genes are TRBV29-1 and TRBJ2-7; no clear D. Germline V gene sequence: CDR1 SQVTM, CDR2 ANQGSEA. CDR3 length: 13 residues. V was shortened by 1 base and J by 3 bases, with 10 bases between the two germline ends. The CDR3 loop reads CSVEGPGFYEQYF. The CDR3 coding sequence is TGCAGCGTTGAAGGTCCTGGATTCTACGAGCAGTACTTC.

The DNA for the CDR3 is TGTGCCAGCAGGGTCAGCCGCACAGATACGCAGTATTTT. Translated, it gives CASRVSRTDTQYF. The genes are TRBV7-8 and TRBJ2-3; D not resolved. Germline lookup yields CDR1 SGHVS and CDR2 FQNEAQ. The CDR3 loop spans 13 amino acids. V was clipped by 6 bases and J by 1 base, with 8 bases between them.

The chain links TRBV7-6 to TRBJ1-5; D is ambiguous. The CDR3 covers 13 residues. Germline V lookup: CDR1 SGHVS, CDR2 FNYEAQ. The V end was cut by 3 bases, the J end by 4 bases, with 7 bases between. The CDR3 DNA is TGTGCCAGCAGCTTCGGATCGAATCAGCCCCAGCATTTT. Protein sequence: CASSFGSNQPQHF.

The sample holds one count of this clone. The chain carries TRBV30 and TRBJ1-1, with D unresolved. Germline CDR1 and CDR2: GTSNPN and SVGIG (reference sequence). Between the trimmed V and J ends, which lost 5 bases and 6 bases, there was a span of 16 bases. CDR3 size: 13 residues. The CDR3 spells CAWDPSGTAEAFF. CDR3 nucleotides: TGTGCCTGGGATCCCTCTGGTACCGCTGAAGCTTTCTTT.